This T cell receptor (beta chain) was identified during a study of shared clonotypes between healthy human individuals. Whole-study context: The composition of the donors was a couple of women and three men aged 18 to 49. Study-wide points: Between a handful of donors, naive CD4 clonotypes were shared at a level of around 5.2%.

This clone was recorded once. The antigen is unknown. From germline, CDR1 is LGHNA and CDR2 YNFKEQ. Trimming shortened V by 8 bases and J by 6 bases, and 13 bases separated the two germline ends. The length of the CDR3 is 13 residues. Each replicate PCR on the sorted subsets used about 220 ng DNA (approximately 33,000 T cell genomes). Here immunoSEQ multiplex PCR was the method, and the copy in TCRdb shows in-frame clones only, minus some. The data contain approximately 980,000 clones, 76% of them seen just once; the ten biggest clones take up about 1.5%. This sequence originates from a man aged 18 to 35 in good health. The material sequenced was memory CD4+ T cells sorted from blood. Subset: CD45RA-negative fraction. The V gene is TRBV4-2, the J gene TRBJ2-2; TRBD2 might be the D (5 bases). The CDR3 nucleotides are TGTGCCAGCCGCTCGACTATGGCCGGGGAGCTGTTTTTT. It is translated as CASRSTMAGELFF.